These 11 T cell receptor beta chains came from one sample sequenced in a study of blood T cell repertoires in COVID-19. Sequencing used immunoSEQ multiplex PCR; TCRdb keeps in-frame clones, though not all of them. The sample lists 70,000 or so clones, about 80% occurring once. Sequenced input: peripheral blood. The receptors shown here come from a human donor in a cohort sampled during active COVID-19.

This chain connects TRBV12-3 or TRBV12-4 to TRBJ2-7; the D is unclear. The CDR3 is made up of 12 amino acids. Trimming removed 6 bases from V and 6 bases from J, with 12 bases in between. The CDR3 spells CASSTPSLEQYF. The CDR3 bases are TGTGCCAGCAGCACGCCGAGTCTCGAGCAGTACTTC.

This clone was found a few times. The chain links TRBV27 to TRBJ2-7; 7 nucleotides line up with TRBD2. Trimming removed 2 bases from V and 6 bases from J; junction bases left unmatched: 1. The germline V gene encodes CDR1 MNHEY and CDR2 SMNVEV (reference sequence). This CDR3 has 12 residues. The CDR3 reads CASSLGGGEQYF. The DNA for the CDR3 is TGTGCCAGCAGTTTAGGGGGGGGCGAGCAGTACTTC.

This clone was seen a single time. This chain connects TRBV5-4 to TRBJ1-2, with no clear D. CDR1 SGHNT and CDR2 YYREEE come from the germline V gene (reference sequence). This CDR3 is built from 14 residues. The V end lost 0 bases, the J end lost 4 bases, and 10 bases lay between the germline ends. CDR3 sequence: CASSLDAEAYGYTF. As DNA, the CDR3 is TGTGCCAGCAGCTTGGATGCCGAGGCCTATGGCTACACCTTC.

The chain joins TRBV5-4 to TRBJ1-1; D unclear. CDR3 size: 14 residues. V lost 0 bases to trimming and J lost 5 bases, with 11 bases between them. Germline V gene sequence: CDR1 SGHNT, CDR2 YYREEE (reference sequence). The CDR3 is CASSLGPGWTEAFF. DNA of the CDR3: TGTGCCAGCAGCTTGGGTCCGGGTTGGACTGAAGCTTTCTTT. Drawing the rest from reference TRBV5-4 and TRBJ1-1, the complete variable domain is ETGVTQSPTHLIKTRGQQVTLRCSSQSGHNTVSWYQQALGQGPQFIFQYYREEENGRGNFPPRFSGLQFPNYSSELNVNALELDDSALYLCASSLGPGWTEAFFGQGTRLTVV.

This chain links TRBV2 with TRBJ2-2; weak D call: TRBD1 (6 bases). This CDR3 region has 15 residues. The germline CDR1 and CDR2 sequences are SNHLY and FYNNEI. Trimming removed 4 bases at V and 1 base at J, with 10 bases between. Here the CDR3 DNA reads TGTGCCAGCAGTGTGAGGACAGTGAACACCGGGGAGCTGTTTTTT. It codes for CASSVRTVNTGELFF.

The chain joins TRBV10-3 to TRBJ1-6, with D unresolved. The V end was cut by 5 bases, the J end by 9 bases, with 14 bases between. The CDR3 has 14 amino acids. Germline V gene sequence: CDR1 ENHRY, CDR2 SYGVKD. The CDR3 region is CAISLQISGSPLHF. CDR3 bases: TGTGCCATCAGTCTACAAATCAGCGGTTCACCCCTCCACTTT.

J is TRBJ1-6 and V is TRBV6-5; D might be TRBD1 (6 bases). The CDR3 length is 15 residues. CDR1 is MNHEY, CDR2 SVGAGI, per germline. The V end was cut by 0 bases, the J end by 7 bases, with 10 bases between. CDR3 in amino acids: CASSYSRGGNSPLHF. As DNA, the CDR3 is TGTGCCAGCAGTTACTCGAGGGGGGGGAATTCACCCCTCCACTTT.

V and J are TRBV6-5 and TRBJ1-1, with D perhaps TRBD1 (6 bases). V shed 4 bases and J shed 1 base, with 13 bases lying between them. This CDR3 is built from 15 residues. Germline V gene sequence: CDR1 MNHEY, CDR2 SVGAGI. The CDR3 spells CASSSPGVPNTEAFF. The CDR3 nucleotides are TGTGCCAGCAGTTCGCCAGGGGTTCCGAACACTGAAGCTTTCTTT.

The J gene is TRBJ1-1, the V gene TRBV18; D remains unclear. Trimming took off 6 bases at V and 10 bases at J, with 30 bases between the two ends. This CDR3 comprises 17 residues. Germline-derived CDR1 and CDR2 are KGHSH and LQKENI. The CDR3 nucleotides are TGTGCCAGCTCTCTCCGATCGGGGTCAAGTAACTCCGTCGGAGCTTTCTTT. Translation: CASSLRSGSSNSVGAFF.

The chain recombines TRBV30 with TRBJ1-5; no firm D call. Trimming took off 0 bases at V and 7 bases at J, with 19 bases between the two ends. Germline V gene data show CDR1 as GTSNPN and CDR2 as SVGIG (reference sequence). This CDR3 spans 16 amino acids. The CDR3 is CAWSVTGFGGYQPQHF. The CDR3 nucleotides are TGTGCCTGGAGTGTAACTGGGTTTGGAGGGTACCAGCCCCAGCATTTT.

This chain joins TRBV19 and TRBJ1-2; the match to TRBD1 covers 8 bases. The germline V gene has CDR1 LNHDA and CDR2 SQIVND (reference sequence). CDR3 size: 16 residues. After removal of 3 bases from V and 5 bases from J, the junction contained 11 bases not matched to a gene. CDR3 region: CASSIWGRGTGYGYTF. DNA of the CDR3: TGTGCCAGTAGTATTTGGGGCAGGGGGACAGGTTATGGCTACACCTTC.